This T cell receptor (beta chain) was captured by sequencing in a study of OX40 agonist ivuxolimab in advanced cancers. About the study: The patients received agonistic anti-OX40 (CD134) antibody ivuxolimab. While on treatment, patients had intravenous ivuxolimab at 0.01 to 10 mg/kg every 2 weeks. Patients achieving partial responses numbered three: one hepatocellular carcinoma case and two cutaneous melanoma cases. Study-wide findings and caveats: The mean number of expanded clones was higher in CD8+ T cells than in CD4+.

This clone rates as medium-sized (0.01 to 0.1%). The antigen is unknown. Sequencing used immunoSEQ multiplex PCR; TCRdb keeps in-frame clones, though not all of them. Of under 40,000 clones in the sample, over 60% were seen once. With V trimmed by 4 bases and J by 5 bases, 5 bases remained unmatched. The CDR3 length is 16 residues. CDR1 and CDR2 (germline): SGHNT, YYREEE (reference sequence). This receptor was identified in an adult with an advanced solid tumor such as melanoma, head and neck, liver or kidney cancer. The J gene is TRBJ1-6, the V gene TRBV5-4, with TRBD1 matching over 11 bases. The source was CD4+ or CD8+ T cells sorted from blood, collected in a trial of the OX40 agonist ivuxolimab. The CDR3 protein is CASSPGQGANNSPLHF. As DNA, the CDR3 is TGTGCCAGCAGCCCAGGACAGGGGGCGAATAATTCACCCCTCCACTTT.